The 3 T cell receptor beta chains reported below all come from one sample, sequenced in a study of cytomegalovirus exposure and HLA in healthy donors (dated by TCRdb to about 2017). Library preparation employed the immunoSEQ multiplex PCR assay. A mixture of 60 forward primers for TCR Vbeta segments and 13 reverse primers for TCR Jbeta segments was used in the multiplex PCR. In its TCRdb copy, this immuneACCESS table keeps in-frame sequences only and misses some clones. Where compared with another copy, unresolved V genes explain less than half of these, and the others have no known cause. The sample table holds some 140,000 clones, of which roughly 83% were seen once. The ten largest clonotypes hold 2.5% to 3.5% of the sample. The sample taken for sequencing was PBMCs. The receptors here all came from a female donor in good health and CMV-seronegative.

The J gene is TRBJ2-3, the V gene TRBV7-9; TRBD2 matches at 7 bases. The CDR3 is 13 amino acids. J gave up 5 bases and V 2 bases, and 1 base lay outside the gene matches. In germline, CDR1 is SEHNR, CDR2 FQNEAQ (reference sequence). CDR3 residues: CASSLRTRDTQYF. The DNA for the CDR3 is TGTGCCAGCAGCTTAAGGACTAGAGATACGCAGTATTTT.

This chain connects TRBV28 to TRBJ2-1; 8 bases match TRBD2. In germline, CDR1 is MDHEN, CDR2 SYDVKM. V was pared by 11 bases and J by 6 bases, with 12 bases of the junction left unmatched. The CDR3 extends over 14 amino acids. The CDR3 DNA is TGTGCCCTCGGGAGGGCCGGGAGGGTCAATGAGCAGTTCTTC. This translates into CALGRAGRVNEQFF.

In its sample, this clone was seen once. In DNA, the CDR3 is TGTGCCAGCAGCTTAGAAGGGGTACCGGGACAAGGGATGTACGAGCAGTACTTC. Translation gives CASSLEGVPGQGMYEQYF. The chain has TRBV7-9 and TRBJ2-7; D might be TRBD1 (6 bases). Germline lookup yields CDR1 SEHNR and CDR2 FQNEAQ (reference sequence). V lost 1 base and J lost 4, with 23 bases in between. The CDR3 has 18 amino acids.